This T cell receptor beta chain was documented in a study of T cell responses to AZD1222 COVID-19 vaccine. Overall study findings and caveats: Among AZD1222 vaccinees, only six were seropositive at baseline. Spike-wide vaccine-associated CD4 TCRs dominated at 160-218 and 743-854. Unmutated variant regions are reportedly the target of nearly half of TCRs that are spike-specific. The donor cohort was predominantly white British with a female majority, and clonal diversity may have been underestimated.

For this clone: No antigen is known for it.

The protocol was immunoSEQ multiplex PCR, while the TCRdb copy is restricted to in-frame clones and leaves out a portion. The profile shows roughly 80,000 clones, about 82% of them singletons. J was trimmed by 5 bases and V by 1 base; bases with no gene match: 1. Germline V lookup: CDR1 SGHDN, CDR2 FVKESK. This CDR3 spans 14 amino acids. This sequence joins TRBV14 and TRBJ2-7; 11 positions agree with TRBD2. The starting material was peripheral blood, obtained on day 0 of AZD1222 vaccination. This TCR came from an adult in good health. The CDR3, as DNA: TGTGCCAGCAGCCAAGGACTAGCGGGACACGAGCAGTACTTC. Translating it yields CASSQGLAGHEQYF.